The entry that follows covers one TCR beta chain sequence. Its antigen is not known. This sample is drawn from a study of T cell responses to AZD1222 COVID-19 vaccine. Study results and caveats: The study found Spike-specific TCR breadth and depth rose after two AZD1222 doses. Just a handful of AZD1222 recipients were seropositive at baseline. Repertoires in all cases were sampled only once the peak T cell response had passed. The reported proportion of spike-specific TCRs targeting unmutated variant regions was nearly half.

V gave up 3 bases and J gave up 2 bases; unmatched junction bases: 7. This CDR3 comprises 17 residues. Germline V CDR1 and CDR2: SEHNR, FQNEAQ (reference sequence). Measured with immunoSEQ multiplex PCR; TCRdb has only the in-frame clones, and not every one. The table records some 150,000 clones, 85% to 95% of them present only once. The material sequenced was peripheral blood, taken 28 days after the second AZD1222 dose. The receptor was derived from an adult who received the AZD1222 COVID-19 vaccine. This chain links TRBV7-9 with TRBJ2-6, with TRBD1 matching over 7 bases. The CDR3 sequence is CASSFGRDRAGANVLTF. In nucleotides, the CDR3 is TGTGCCAGCAGCTTTGGACGTGACAGGGCTGGGGCCAACGTCCTGACTTTC.